The clone carrying this TCR beta chain appeared once. Its antigen is not known. The data belong to a study of T cell responses to AZD1222 COVID-19 vaccine. Repertoires were generated with immunoSEQ multiplex PCR, while TCRdb's copy carries only in-frame clones and drops some. The data contain more than 120,000 clones, approximately 89% of them seen just once; the ten biggest clones take up under 2%. V shed 1 base, J shed 8 bases, and the junction held 11 bases outside the gene matches. Germline V gene sequence: CDR1 SGHRS, CDR2 YFSETQ. The CDR3 spans 16 residues. Whole-study findings and limits: Among AZD1222 vaccinees, only six or seven were seropositive at baseline. Mostly white British, mostly female donors; authors suggested clonal diversity may be underestimated. Following two doses of AZD1222, Spike-specific TCR breadth and depth rose.

This material consisted of peripheral blood, taken 28 days after the second AZD1222 dose. This TCR was recovered from an adult who received the AZD1222 COVID-19 vaccine. This chain joins TRBV5-1 and TRBJ2-1; TRBD2 matches at 8 bases. DNA for the CDR3: TGCGCCAGCAGCTTGAGCGGGAGCAGAGTACTGGATGAGCAGTTCTTC. Translated, it gives CASSLSGSRVLDEQFF.